Sequencing of this TCR beta chain was carried out in a study of blood T cell repertoires in COVID-19. Study context: PBMCs, B-cell-depleted T cells, or T cells provided the cDNA or gDNA that made up the material.

Original handling: Amplifying reference gene primers gave estimates of nucleated cell counts. Method: immunoSEQ multiplex PCR; TCRdb's copy keeps in-frame clones and lacks some. V and J calls plus clone size are reproduced from that table; the DNA served to infer D and trimming. Seen here are some 700,000 clones, just under 90% observed once, and the top ten hold roughly 0.25%. The CDR3 has 16 residues. Germline V gives CDR1 MNHEY, CDR2 SVGEGT. The J segment lost 4 bases and the V segment lost 2 bases, leaving 5 bases of the junction unmatched. This clonotype was sampled from a woman in her late teens or twenties with acute or convalescent COVID-19. Sequencing was done on a sample of peripheral blood. The rearrangement joins TRBV6-2 or TRBV6-3 to TRBJ2-7; 13 nucleotides agree with TRBD2. The CDR3 spells CASSYLGTSGKYEQYF. The CDR3 nucleotides are TGTGCCAGCAGTTACCTCGGGACTAGCGGGAAGTACGAGCAGTACTTC.